The present T cell receptor beta chain was sequenced within a study of shared clonotypes between healthy human individuals (dated by TCRdb to 2020 to 2021). In the study overall: The cohort included a few men and a couple of women between 18 and 49 years of age. For each donor, CD4 naive and CD4 memory were each run on three plates, CD8 naive on two plates, and CD8 memory on one plate. Blood TCR repertoires of several healthy adults were deeply sequenced to estimate repertoire size and the extent of clonotype sharing between individuals. Libraries were prepared and TCR repertoires were sequenced by different laboratories using diverse techniques, in order to increase sequencing depth and limit assay-specific biases. Leukapheresis yielded between about 0.94 and 10 billion PBMCs per donor.

A note on this clone: Which antigen it targets is not known. No much larger clone exists at a distance of one base, and base qualities are not known. Other DNA sequences in the same sample also yield this CDR3.

The donors were healthy, HIV-negative adults with no recently reported acute infections or vaccinations. Every donor was a Caucasian adult residing in Nashville, Tennessee, USA. Magnetic negative selection was used to enrich CD4+ T cells, after which naive cells were positively selected on CD45RA and the negative fraction became the memory subset. Blood was obtained by leukapheresis, after which PBMCs were separated by Ficoll-Histopaque density gradient centrifugation and cryopreserved in liquid nitrogen vapor phase. Analytical flow cytometry was used to check the purity and quantity of each magnetically sorted T cell population. Each sorted fraction had its genomic DNA isolated and then quantified by UV absorbance on a Nanodrop 2000c. TCR CDR3 regions were amplified from genomic DNA by multiplex PCR using the deep immunoSEQ assay. Genomic DNA extracted from each cell subset was distributed evenly over all wells of several immunoSEQ 96-well plates, and each plate served as one replicate. Each replicate PCR for sorted subsets received roughly 200 ng genomic DNA, equal to about 30,000 T cell genomes. The purified libraries were quantified using a Qubit 3.0 fluorometer, sized with a Bioanalyzer 2100, and then quantified again using the KAPA Library Quantification kit. Every immunoSEQ 96-well plate was sequenced on a separate single-read 150-cycle Illumina NextSeq 550 flow cell. From the authors' description of their analysis: The immunoSEQ output contained only junctional sequences without quality scores, so filtering could not match that applied to full-length reads. Sequences were annotated with PyIR, a Python wrapper for IgBLAST v1.9, using IMGT germline references to assign V/J genes and CDR3. Reads were removed for weak V/J assignments (E-value above 1e-6), missing CDR3, stop codons, out-of-frame junctions, or ambiguous translated residues. V3J clonotypes were defined as sequences sharing the same inferred V gene, J gene, and CDR3 amino acid sequence. To compute the percentage overlap between repertoires, the number of shared unique clonotypes was divided by the size of the smaller repertoire. Richness of each repertoire was evaluated using RTK rarefaction, the Chao1 estimator, and Recon v2.1 estimates of unobserved clonotypes. Generation probabilities were computed with OLGA for all TCRbeta clonotypes obtained by the gDNA method from a handful of donors. The clones in this table, taken by TCRdb from immuneACCESS, are in-frame only. Not every clone is retained; where verified, under half of the shortfall comes from an unresolved V gene, and the cause of the rest is unknown. Clonal size and the V and J genes are those of that table, whereas D and trimming came from the DNA. The sample data list hundreds of thousands of clones, and about 95% of these were observed just once. 0.06% of the sample is taken by the ten largest.

The research as a whole found: Sampling was restricted to blood, and TCR repertoires in tissue are likely to differ from TCR repertoires in blood. Larger estimated clonotype richness was generally found for naive subsets than for memory subsets. Pairwise subsampling indicated that sequencing depth was expected to affect the degree of clonotype sharing among donors. Across a few donors, approximately 5% of naive CD4, roughly 3.3% of naive CD8, approximately 2.5% of memory CD4, and roughly 0.41% of memory CD8 clonotypes were shared. Because the study included only a small number of donors, the genetic and exposure-history diversity represented was limited. Clonotypes shared by all four sorted-subset donors showed higher generation probabilities than non-shared clonotypes. Even with the large sequencing depth, rarefaction of the sorted-subset datasets indicated that sequencing was incomplete.

The junction carries 5 bases between V and J, which are trimmed by 4 bases and 1 base respectively. The CDR3 runs 12 residues from the cysteine to the phenylalanine. Of the read, only the CDR3 DNA is kept; its 36 bases are in frame from base 1. From the germline V gene, CDR1 is SGHAT and CDR2 is FQNNGV. This chain is built from TRBV11-2 and TRBJ2-7; confidence is insufficient to name the D gene. The sequence was collected from a woman aged 30 to 39 in good health. The sequenced material came from naive CD4+ T cells sorted from blood. Sample cell subset or site, as interpreted from the label and publication: CD45RA+ positively selected. The DNA is as follows: TGTGCCAGCAGCTCACAGTCCTACGAGCAGTACTTC. Its translation is CASSSQSYEQYF.